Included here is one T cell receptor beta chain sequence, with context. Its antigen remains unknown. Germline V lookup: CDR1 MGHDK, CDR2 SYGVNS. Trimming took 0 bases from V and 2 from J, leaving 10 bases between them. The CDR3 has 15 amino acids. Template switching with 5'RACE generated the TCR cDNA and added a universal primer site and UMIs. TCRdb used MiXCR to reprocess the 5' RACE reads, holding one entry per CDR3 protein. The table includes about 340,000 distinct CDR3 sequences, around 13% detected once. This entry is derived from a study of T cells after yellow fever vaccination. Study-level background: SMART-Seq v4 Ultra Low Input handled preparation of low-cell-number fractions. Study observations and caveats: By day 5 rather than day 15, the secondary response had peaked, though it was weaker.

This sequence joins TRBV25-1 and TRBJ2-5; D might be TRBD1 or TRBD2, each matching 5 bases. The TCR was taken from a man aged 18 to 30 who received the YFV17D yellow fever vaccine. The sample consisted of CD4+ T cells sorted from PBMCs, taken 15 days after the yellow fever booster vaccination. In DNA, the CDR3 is TGTGCCAGCAGTGAATATGGGGGAATACAAGAGACCCAGTACTTC. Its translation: CASSEYGGIQETQYF.